This TCR beta chain was identified during a study of post-analysis software for immune sequencing data. Study at large: There were relapsing-remitting, secondary progressive and progressive-relapsing multiple sclerosis among the disease courses included.

CDR3 length: 13 residues. Germline CDR1 is KGHDR and CDR2 is SFDVKD. Trimming removed 5 bases at V and 9 bases at J, with 13 bases between. Unique molecular identifiers tagged the TCR beta cDNA libraries. One entry per CDR3 protein results from TCRdb running MiXCR on the PCR reads. In the table there are a few hundred thousand distinct CDR3 sequences, less than 35% of which are singletons. For this clonotype: Its target is not known.

Points from the study as a whole: A few TRBV segments (TRBV5-6, TRBV5-1 and TRBV20-1 among them) occurred more frequently in patients than in controls. People with multiple sclerosis had a significantly lower normalized Chao1 diversity than controls did. Same-batch samples co-clustered strongly by F measure.

The clonotype originates from a girl aged 10-17 years with multiple sclerosis. The source material was blood. The chain joins TRBV24-1 to TRBJ2-1, with TRBD2 as a possible D gene (6 bases). The CDR3 reads CATSANPGLEQFF. CDR3 nucleotides: TGTGCCACCAGTGCTAATCCGGGACTTGAGCAGTTCTTC.